This T cell receptor beta chain was profiled in a study of naive and memory T cell subsets. The SP2 primer and nested alpha and beta constant region primers amplified ligated cDNA in four rounds. TCRdb redid the calling of the 5' RACE reads with MiXCR, one entry per CDR3 protein. Among 32,000 or so distinct CDR3 sequences listed, around 17% were seen once. An oligonucleotide containing a UMI was ligated to the 3' end of TCR cDNA. This clonotype was observed many times. This CDR3 comprises 15 residues. Per germline, CDR1 DFQATT and CDR2 SNEGSKA (reference sequence). Trimming removed 3 bases at V and 2 bases at J, with 13 bases between.

The V and J genes are TRBV20-1 and TRBJ1-4, with D possibly TRBD1 on 5 matching bases. The origin of this receptor is a female donor in good health. This CDR3 is CSASRRTQTNEKLFF. CDR3 bases: TGCAGTGCTAGTCGTCGGACACAGACTAATGAAAAACTGTTTTTT.